The rows below give T cell receptor beta chains drawn from one sample of a study of T-cell memory formation after mild COVID-19. A single record per CDR3 protein comes from TCRdb applying MiXCR to the 5' RACE reads. The repertoire holds 400,000 or so distinct CDR3 sequences, with around 20% as singletons. Sequenced: PBMCs or a T cell subset sorted from them (not recorded which). The receptors shown here come from an adult woman who had mild COVID-19 (a few samples of this study predate the infection). Cell type and time point are not known. CDR3s include the opening cysteine and the closing phenylalanine or tryptophan. A D gene is named only where the DNA matches it firmly. Not all rows give a size; the values are once, few, many and, for expanded clones, a class.

j_gene | v_gene | d_gene | abundance | CDR3aa | CDR3nt
TRBJ1-1 | TRBV7-6 | NA | few | CASRPRGGGSEAFF | TGTGCCAGCAGACCCCGCGGAGGTGGGTCTGAAGCTTTCTTT
TRBJ2-2 | TRBV5-1 | NA | NA | CASSLSRVGNTGELFF | TGCGCCAGCAGCTTGAGCAGGGTTGGGAACACCGGGGAGCTGTTTTTT
TRBJ1-5 | TRBV10-3 | NA | NA | CAISELNNQPQHF | TGTGCCATCAGTGAGCTCAATAATCAGCCCCAGCATTTT
TRBJ2-7 | TRBV6-5 | NA | NA | CASSSPVSEQYF | TGTGCCAGCAGTTCCCCCGTCTCCGAGCAGTACTTC
TRBJ2-5 | TRBV6-1 | NA | NA | CASSEPGIRTQYF | TGTGCCAGCAGTGAACCGGGAATTAGGACCCAGTACTTC
TRBJ2-7 | TRBV4-3 | TRBD1 | few | CASSQAGTGLPSEQYF | TGCGCCAGCAGCCAAGCCGGGACAGGCCTTCCTAGCGAGCAGTACTTC
TRBJ1-1 | TRBV5-1 | NA | few | CASSPSPGSHSEAFF | TGCGCCAGCAGCCCTTCACCGGGATCTCACTCTGAAGCTTTCTTT
TRBJ1-4 | TRBV12-3/TRBV12-4 | NA | NA | CASSLETGGEKLFF | TGTGCCAGCAGTTTAGAAACAGGAGGTGAAAAACTGTTTTTT
TRBJ1-5 | TRBV12-3/TRBV12-4 | NA | many | CASSRGNQPQHF | TGTGCCAGCAGCAGGGGCAATCAGCCCCAGCATTTT
TRBJ2-1 | TRBV7-8 | NA | NA | CASSPGTGNEQFF | TGTGCCAGCAGCCCTGGGACGGGCAATGAGCAGTTCTTC
TRBJ2-3 | TRBV7-9 | NA | many | CASSLSLDTQYF | TGTGCCAGCAGCTTATCCCTAGATACGCAGTATTTT
TRBJ1-5 | TRBV15 | NA | few | CATSSRTGNQPQHF | TGTGCCACCAGTTCCCGGACAGGCAATCAGCCCCAGCATTTT
TRBJ1-5 | TRBV12-3/TRBV12-4 | NA | NA | CASSFGAGANQPQHF | TGTGCCAGCAGTTTTGGGGCGGGGGCGAATCAGCCCCAGCATTTT
TRBJ2-7 | TRBV14 | NA | NA | CASSQEHRPYEQYF | TGTGCCAGCAGCCAAGAGCACAGACCCTACGAGCAGTACTTC
TRBJ1-2 | TRBV5-5 | NA | once | CASSLGSLQGGYGYTF | TGTGCCAGCAGCTTGGGGTCCCTACAGGGAGGCTATGGCTACACCTTC
TRBJ1-5 | TRBV30 | TRBD1 | NA | CAWSVGQGADQPQHF | TGTGCCTGGAGTGTGGGGCAGGGGGCAGATCAGCCCCAGCATTTT
TRBJ1-1 | TRBV4-1 | NA | NA | CASSQDGWIENTEAFF | TGCGCCAGCAGCCAAGATGGGTGGATAGAAAACACTGAAGCTTTCTTT
TRBJ2-2 | TRBV20-1 | NA | NA | CSARDSQNTGELFF | TGCAGTGCTAGAGATTCACAGAACACCGGGGAGCTGTTTTTT
TRBJ1-5 | TRBV7-2 | TRBD1 | few | CASSTSPLTGGRPQHF | TGTGCCAGCAGCACAAGTCCGCTGACAGGGGGAAGGCCCCAGCATTTT
TRBJ2-3 | TRBV4-3 | NA | NA | CASSQGAGKDTQYF | TGCGCCAGCAGCCAAGGGGCAGGGAAGGATACGCAGTATTTT
TRBJ2-1 | TRBV14 | NA | NA | CASSTPGYISYNEQFF | TGTGCCAGCAGTACTCCCGGGTATATATCCTACAATGAGCAGTTCTTC
TRBJ1-1 | TRBV19 | NA | few | CASRTAGGNNEAFF | TGTGCCAGTAGGACGGCTGGGGGAAATAATGAAGCTTTCTTT
TRBJ2-3 | TRBV2 | TRBD1 | few | CASRRDRGPDTQYF | TGTGCCAGCAGGAGGGACAGGGGGCCAGATACGCAGTATTTT
TRBJ2-1 | TRBV6-5 | NA | few | CASSYGIGNEQFF | TGTGCCAGCAGTTACGGTATCGGAAATGAGCAGTTCTTC
TRBJ2-5 | TRBV5-6 | TRBD1 | NA | CASSSFGTGGGETQYF | TGTGCCAGCAGCTCCTTCGGGACAGGGGGTGGAGAGACCCAGTACTTC
TRBJ1-2 | TRBV4-2 | NA | few | CASQPLTGLGNYGYTF | TGTGCCAGCCAGCCCCTTACGGGTTTAGGGAACTATGGCTACACCTTC
TRBJ2-6 | TRBV23-1 | NA | many | CASSQGFSGANVLTF | TGCGCCAGCAGTCAAGGGTTCTCTGGGGCCAACGTCCTGACTTTC
TRBJ1-5 | TRBV4-1 | NA | NA | CASSPDLGNQPQHF | TGCGCCAGCAGCCCAGACTTGGGCAATCAGCCCCAGCATTTT
TRBJ2-7 | TRBV7-6 | NA | few | CASSLAIGSYEQYF | TGTGCCAGCAGCTTAGCAATAGGGAGCTACGAGCAGTACTTC
TRBJ1-1 | TRBV12-3/TRBV12-4 | NA | few | CASSGDIRAFF | TGTGCCAGCAGTGGGGACATCCGGGCTTTCTTT
TRBJ2-7 | TRBV20-1 | NA | few | CSAREAPTYEQYF | TGCAGTGCTAGAGAGGCGCCGACCTACGAGCAGTACTTC
TRBJ2-7 | TRBV10-3 | NA | few | CAIRVDSSYEQYF | TGTGCCATCAGGGTGGACAGCTCCTACGAGCAGTACTTC
TRBJ2-7 | TRBV20-1 | NA | NA | CSARASEGYEQYF | TGCAGTGCTAGAGCGTCCGAGGGCTACGAGCAGTACTTC
TRBJ2-2 | TRBV25-1 | NA | NA | CASSGTTYTGELFF | TGTGCCAGCAGTGGGACCACTTACACCGGGGAGCTGTTTTTT
TRBJ2-1 | TRBV6-1 | NA | NA | CASSEVAGGSYNEQFF | TGTGCCAGCAGTGAAGTGGCAGGGGGGTCCTACAATGAGCAGTTCTTC
TRBJ2-7 | TRBV6-5 | NA | few | CASSPTRDEQYF | TGTGCCAGCAGTCCCACGAGAGACGAGCAGTACTTC
TRBJ2-5 | TRBV3-1 | NA | many | CASGGTRGETQYF | TGTGCCAGCGGTGGAACTAGGGGTGAGACCCAGTACTTC
TRBJ2-7 | TRBV5-1 | NA | few | CASSLNRDVSYEQYF | TGCGCCAGCAGCTTGAACCGGGACGTATCCTACGAGCAGTACTTC
TRBJ2-5 | TRBV12-3/TRBV12-4 | TRBD1 | NA | CASSQGQVTQYF | TGTGCCAGCAGTCAGGGACAGGTGACCCAGTACTTC
TRBJ2-7 | TRBV11-2 | NA | NA | CASSPVTDRGYEQYF | TGTGCCAGCAGCCCTGTAACGGACAGAGGCTACGAGCAGTACTTC